A single sample gave rise to the 4 T cell receptor beta chains below, sequenced in a study of low-dose radiotherapy and immunotherapy resistance in tumors. This sample's time point: before trial treatment. With TRAV- and TRBV-specific primers, first-strand cDNA was made, covering the alpha and beta chains. Using a constant-region primer together with a V-primer adapter, TCRs were subjected to 15 to 20 PCR cycles of amplification. From the reads, TCRdb called clonotypes with MiXCR, one entry per CDR3 protein. The sample holds roughly 60,000 distinct CDR3 sequences, around 25% seen once. Sequencing was performed on PBMCs, taken before treatment. These receptors were taken from a male donor with prostate cancer.

This chain uses TRBV30 with TRBJ2-5; 12 bases agree with TRBD2. Germline-derived CDR1 and CDR2 are GTSNPN and SVGIG (reference sequence). This CDR3 has 20 amino acids. The V and J ends lost 0 bases and 5 bases, in that order; junction bases with no gene match: 19. The CDR3 nucleotides read TGTGCCTGGAGTGTTTCACGTTTGACTAGCGGGGGTCAATTTGGTGAGACCCAGTACTTC. Protein: CAWSVSRLTSGGQFGETQYF.

This clonotype was seen ten or more times. The chain recombines TRBV29-1 with TRBJ1-1; TRBD1 matches 8 bases. CDR1 is SQVTM and CDR2 is ANQGSEA in the germline V gene. V gave up 6 bases and J gave up 0 bases; unmatched junction bases: 12. The CDR3 consists of 16 residues. The CDR3 nucleotides read TGCAGCGTGATCGGACAGGGAAGGAGTATGAACACTGAAGCTTTCTTT. Translating gives CSVIGQGRSMNTEAFF. The whole variable domain, remainder taken from reference TRBV29-1 and TRBJ1-1, is SAVISQKPSRDICQRGTSLTIQCQVDSQVTMMFWYRQQPGQSLTLIATANQGSEATYESGFVIDKFPISRPNLTFSTLTVSNMSPEDSSIYLCSVIGQGRSMNTEAFFGQGTRLTVV.

In its sample, this clonotype was seen many times. This chain uses TRBV5-6 with TRBJ2-3, with a possible D match to TRBD1 (6 bases). This CDR3 contains 13 residues. Trimming removed 3 bases at V and 5 bases at J, with 10 bases between. Germline loops: CDR1 SGHDT, CDR2 YYEEEE. The CDR3, as DNA: TGTGCCAGCAGCTCCTACAGGGTAGATACGCAGTATTTT. This gives the protein CASSSYRVDTQYF.

This clonotype came up many times. V gene TRBV20-1 combines with J gene TRBJ2-5; a weak D match, TRBD1 (6 bases). This CDR3 comprises 13 residues. The ends were cut back, 3 bases at V and 4 bases at J, with 12 bases in the middle. Germline-derived CDR1 and CDR2 are DFQATT and SNEGSKA (reference sequence). CDR3 sequence (DNA): TGCAGTGCTAGGGAAACAGGGAGAGAGACCCAGTACTTC. This codes for CSARETGRETQYF.